Below are 20 T cell receptor beta chains sequenced from a single sample in a study of control samples from healthy donors and cancer patients (dated by TCRdb to about 2020). Library preparation was by the immunoSEQ multiplex PCR assay. Drawn from immuneACCESS, this table holds only the in-frame rearrangements with V and J called that TCRdb kept. Clones are partly lost; checked studies trace under half to an unresolved V gene and leave the rest unexplained. This sample lists 90,000 to 110,000 clones; over 75% were detected once. The biggest ten clones account for 4% to 4.5% of the sample. Sequenced material: blood. Every receptor here comes from a human donor in good health. The donor label of this sample is uncertain.

The CDR3 here is CASSFGQVEQYF. The CDR3 DNA sequence: TGTGCCAGCAGCTTTGGACAGGTCGAGCAGTACTTC. The V and J genes are TRBV5-4 and TRBJ2-7, with 7 bases aligning to TRBD1. CDR3 length: 12 residues. Trimming at V came to 2 bases and at J to 6 bases, leaving 2 bases not matched to a gene. CDR1 is SGHNT and CDR2 is YYREEE in the germline V gene (reference sequence).

This chain connects TRBV2 to TRBJ1-2; a weak D match, TRBD1 (5 bases). Germline V gene data show CDR1 as SNHLY and CDR2 as FYNNEI. Trimming stripped 7 bases from V and 8 bases from J, with 20 bases between. This CDR3 region has 14 residues. CDR3 sequence: CASIKGEGIYGYTF. CDR3 nucleotide sequence: TGTGCCAGCATTAAAGGGGAGGGAATATACGGCTACACCTTC.

The chain joins TRBV3-1 (or the pseudogene TRBV3-2) to TRBJ1-3; the D is unclear. The ends were cut back, 0 bases at V and 1 base at J, with 7 bases in the middle. This CDR3 comprises 15 residues. Germline CDR1 and CDR2: LGHDT and YNNKEL (reference sequence). The CDR3 DNA sequence: TGTGCCAGCAGCCAAGACGTGGGGTCTGGAAACACCATATATTTT. Amino acids: CASSQDVGSGNTIYF.

The chain is built from TRBV27 and TRBJ2-2; 7 nucleotides agree with TRBD1. CDR3 length equals 14 residues. The germline V gene encodes CDR1 MNHEY and CDR2 SMNVEV (reference sequence). Trimming at V came to 6 bases and at J to 0 bases, leaving 1 base not matched to a gene. CDR3 sequence: CASRGTANTGELFF. CDR3 DNA: TGTGCCAGCAGGGGGACAGCGAACACCGGGGAGCTGTTTTTT.

The V and J genes are TRBV19 and TRBJ2-2; TRBD1 is a possible D gene (6 bases). The CDR3 has 15 residues. CDR1 and CDR2 from the germline V gene are LNHDA and SQIVND (reference sequence). V was pared by 5 bases and J by 0 bases, with 10 bases between. The CDR3 nucleotides are TGTGCCAGTAGTGGATACAGGGCGAACACCGGGGAGCTGTTTTTT. Translated: CASSGYRANTGELFF.

The rearrangement uses TRBV20-1 and TRBJ1-4, with D possibly TRBD1 on 5 matching bases. The V and J ends lost 3 bases and 8 bases respectively, with 13 bases between them. This CDR3 has 13 residues. The V gene's germline CDR1 is DFQATT and CDR2 SNEGSKA (reference sequence). As DNA, the CDR3 is TGCAGTGCTAGTCGGCCGGGGGGAGAAAAACTGTTTTTT. This encodes CSASRPGGEKLFF.

This clone has only one observation. The chain's CDR3 is CASFYAREGELFF. In nucleotides, the CDR3 is TGTGCCAGCTTCTATGCCAGGGAAGGGGAGCTGTTTTTT. This chain links TRBV5-6 with TRBJ2-2, with a possible D match to TRBD1 (5 bases). The CDR3 length is 13 residues. Deletions cut 7 bases from V and 8 bases from J, with 15 bases between. Per germline, CDR1 SGHDT and CDR2 YYEEEE.

CDR3 in DNA: TGCGCCAGCAGCTTGTCATCAGCTCAGACCTACGAGCAGTACTTC. This sequence encodes CASSLSSAQTYEQYF. This chain links TRBV5-1 with TRBJ2-7; no firm D call. Trimming shortened V by 1 base and J by 2 bases, and 13 bases separated the two germline ends. This CDR3 is 15 amino acids long. Per germline, CDR1 SGHRS and CDR2 YFSETQ. The whole variable domain, remainder taken from reference TRBV5-1 and TRBJ2-7, is KAGVTQTPRYLIKTRGQQVTLSCSPISGHRSVSWYQQTPGQGLQFLFEYFSETQRNKGNFPGRFSGRQFSNSRSEMNVSTLELGDSALYLCASSLSSAQTYEQYFGPGTRLTVT.

This clone showed up just once. The rearrangement uses TRBV18 and TRBJ2-2; the match to TRBD2 covers 9 bases. The CDR3 covers 16 residues. CDR1 is KGHSH and CDR2 is LQKENI in the germline V gene. V dropped 5 bases and J dropped 2; count of bases not matched to a gene: 6. The CDR3 sequence is CASSVQAGGNTGELFF. Here the CDR3 DNA reads TGTGCCAGCTCAGTTCAAGCGGGGGGCAACACCGGGGAGCTGTTTTTT. Filled out from reference TRBV18 and TRBJ2-2, the complete variable domain reads NAGVMQNPRHLVRRRGQEARLRCSPMKGHSHVYWYRQLPEEGLKFMVYLQKENIIDESGMPKERFSAEFPKEGPSILRIQQVVRGDSAAYFCASSVQAGGNTGELFFGEGSRLTVL.

The chain employs TRBV5-1 and TRBJ2-7; D is unresolved. Per germline, CDR1 SGHRS and CDR2 YFSETQ. V was shortened by 4 bases and J by 9 bases, with 14 bases between the two germline ends. There are 12 residues in the CDR3. CDR3 sequence (DNA): TGCGCCAGCAGCCTTGATCAAACAAGGCAGTACTTC. Protein: CASSLDQTRQYF.

This sequence joins TRBV24-1 and TRBJ1-2, with D perhaps TRBD1 (5 bases). CDR1 and CDR2 (germline): KGHDR, SFDVKD. The CDR3 has 12 residues. V was clipped by 3 bases and J by 14 bases, with 15 bases between them. CDR3 nucleotide sequence: TGTGCCACCAGTGATGGGGACTCAGTTGGGACCTTC. This codes for CATSDGDSVGTF.

The gene calls are TRBV4-3 and TRBJ1-4; D is perhaps TRBD1 (6 bases). V lost 0 bases, J lost 13 bases, and 12 bases lay in between. Germline V lookup: CDR1 LGHNA, CDR2 YSLEER. The CDR3 is 13 residues long. CDR3: CASSQDQGRGLFF. The DNA for the CDR3 is TGCGCCAGCAGCCAAGATCAGGGCAGGGGACTGTTTTTT.

This rearrangement joins TRBV7-8 to TRBJ1-2; possible D gene TRBD1, 5 bases. The length of the CDR3 is 15 residues. The germline CDR1 and CDR2 sequences are SGHVS and FQNEAQ. V was cut by 4 bases and J by 6 bases, with 18 bases left in between. The CDR3 region has the DNA TGTGCCAGCAGCTCCCGCCCGACAGCCACCCATGGCTACACCTTC. Translating gives CASSSRPTATHGYTF.

V usage is TRBV10-1 and J usage is TRBJ2-3, with a tentative D call TRBD2 (6 bases). The CDR3 covers 14 residues. Germline V lookup: CDR1 WNHNN, CDR2 SYGVQD (reference sequence). The V gene lost 2 bases and the J gene lost 3 bases, with 9 bases spanning the gap. The CDR3 DNA is TGCGCCAGCAGTGAGCCGGGGGAGACAGATACGCAGTATTTT. Protein: CASSEPGETDTQYF.

The V gene is TRBV6-5, the J gene TRBJ2-3; D is unresolved. Trimming removed 6 bases at V and 3 bases at J, with 10 bases between. The V gene's germline CDR1 is MNHEY and CDR2 SVGAGI. This CDR3 is built from 13 residues. CDR3 amino acids: CASRLDVTDTQYF. The CDR3 DNA is TGTGCCAGCAGGCTTGATGTAACAGATACGCAGTATTTT.

The chain couples TRBV6-1 to TRBJ1-6, with 7 bases lining up with TRBD1. The V segment lost 0 bases and the J segment 10 bases; nucleotides outside the gene matches: 3. There are 14 residues in the CDR3. In germline, CDR1 is MNHNS, CDR2 SASEGT. The CDR3 loop reads CASSEAGTASPLHF. The CDR3 coding sequence is TGTGCCAGCAGTGAAGCGGGGACAGCCTCACCCCTCCACTTT.

The chain's CDR3 is CASSQVQGARAEAFF. The CDR3 nucleotides are TGTGCCAGCAGCCAAGTTCAGGGGGCTCGCGCTGAAGCTTTCTTT. The chain couples TRBV14 to TRBJ1-1; 8 bases line up with TRBD1. With 1 base clipped from V and 6 bases from J, the junction kept 7 bases outside the gene matches. The CDR3 length is 15 residues. In germline, CDR1 is SGHDN, CDR2 FVKESK. The complete variable domain, with remaining parts taken from reference TRBV14 and TRBJ1-1, reads EAGVTQFPSHSVIEKGQTVTLRCDPISGHDNLYWYRRVMGKEIKFLLHFVKESKQDESGMPNNRFLAERTGGTYSTLKVQPAELEDSGVYFCASSQVQGARAEAFFGQGTRLTVV.

The chain carries TRBV7-8 and TRBJ1-5; D unclear. Trimming removed 3 bases from V and 0 bases from J, with 12 bases in between. Per the germline V gene, CDR1 is SGHVS and CDR2 is FQNEAQ. There are 16 residues in the CDR3. The chain's CDR3 is CASSFGLQASNQPQHF. The CDR3 region has the DNA TGTGCCAGCAGCTTCGGACTTCAGGCTAGCAATCAGCCCCAGCATTTT.

The chain carries TRBV25-1 and TRBJ2-3; D not certain. Trimming removed 3 bases at V and 5 bases at J, with 21 bases between. The germline V gene has CDR1 MGHDK and CDR2 SYGVNS. The CDR3 covers 17 residues. For the CDR3, the DNA is TGTGCCAGCAGTGATGAGGACCGACCTCAGCACATAGATACGCAGTATTTT. This translates into CASSDEDRPQHIDTQYF.

V usage is TRBV24-1 and J usage is TRBJ1-5; D gene ambiguous. Germline lookup yields CDR1 KGHDR and CDR2 SFDVKD. The germline V and J ends were trimmed by 5 bases and 4 bases, with 14 bases remaining between them. The CDR3 runs to 15 residues. DNA of the CDR3: TGTGCCACCAGTGTTCGAGGGCAGAGAAATCAGCCCCAGCATTTT. Protein: CATSVRGQRNQPQHF.